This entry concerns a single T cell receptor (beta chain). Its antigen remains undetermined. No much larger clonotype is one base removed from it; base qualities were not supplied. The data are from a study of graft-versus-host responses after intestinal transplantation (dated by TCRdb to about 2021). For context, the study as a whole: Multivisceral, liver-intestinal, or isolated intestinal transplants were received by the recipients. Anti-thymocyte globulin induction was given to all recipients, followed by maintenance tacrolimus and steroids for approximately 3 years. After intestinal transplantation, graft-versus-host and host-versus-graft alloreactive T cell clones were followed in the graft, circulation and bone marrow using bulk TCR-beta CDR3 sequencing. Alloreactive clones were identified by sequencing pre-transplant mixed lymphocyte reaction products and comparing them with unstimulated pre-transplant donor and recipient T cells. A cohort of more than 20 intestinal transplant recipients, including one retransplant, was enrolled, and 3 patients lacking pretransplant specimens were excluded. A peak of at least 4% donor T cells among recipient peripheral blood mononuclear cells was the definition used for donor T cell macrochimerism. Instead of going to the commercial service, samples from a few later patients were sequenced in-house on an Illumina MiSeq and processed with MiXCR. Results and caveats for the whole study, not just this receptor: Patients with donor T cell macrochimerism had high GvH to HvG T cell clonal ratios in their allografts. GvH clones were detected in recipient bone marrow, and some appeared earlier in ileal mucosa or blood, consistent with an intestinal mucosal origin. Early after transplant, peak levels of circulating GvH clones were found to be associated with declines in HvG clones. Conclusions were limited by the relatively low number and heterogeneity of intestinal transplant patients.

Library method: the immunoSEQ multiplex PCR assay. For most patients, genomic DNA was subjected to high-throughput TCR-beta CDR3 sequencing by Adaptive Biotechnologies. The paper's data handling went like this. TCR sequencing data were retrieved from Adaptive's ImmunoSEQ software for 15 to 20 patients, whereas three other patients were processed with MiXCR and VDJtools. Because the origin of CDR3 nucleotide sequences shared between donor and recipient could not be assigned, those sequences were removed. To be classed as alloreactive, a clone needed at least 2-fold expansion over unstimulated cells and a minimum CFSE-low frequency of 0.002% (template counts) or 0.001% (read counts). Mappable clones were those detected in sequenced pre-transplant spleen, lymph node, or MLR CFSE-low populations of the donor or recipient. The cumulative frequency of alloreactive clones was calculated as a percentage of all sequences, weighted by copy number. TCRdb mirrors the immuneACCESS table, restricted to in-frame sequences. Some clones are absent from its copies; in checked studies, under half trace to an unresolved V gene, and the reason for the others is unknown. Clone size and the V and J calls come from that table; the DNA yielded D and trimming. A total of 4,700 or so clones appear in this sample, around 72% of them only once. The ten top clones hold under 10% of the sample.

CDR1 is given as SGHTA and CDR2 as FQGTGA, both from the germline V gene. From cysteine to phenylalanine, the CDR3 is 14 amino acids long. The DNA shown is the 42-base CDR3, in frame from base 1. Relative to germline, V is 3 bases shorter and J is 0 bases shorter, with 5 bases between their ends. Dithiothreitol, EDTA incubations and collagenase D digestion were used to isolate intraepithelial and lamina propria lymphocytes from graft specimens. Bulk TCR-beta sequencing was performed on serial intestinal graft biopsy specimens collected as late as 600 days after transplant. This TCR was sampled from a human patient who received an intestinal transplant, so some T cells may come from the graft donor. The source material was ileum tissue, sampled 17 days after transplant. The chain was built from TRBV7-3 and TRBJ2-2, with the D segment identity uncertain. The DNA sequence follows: TGTGCCAGCAGCTTTAGCTCGAACACCGGGGAGCTGTTTTTT. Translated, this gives CASSFSSNTGELFF.